The 9 T cell receptor beta chains given below trace back to one sample, sequenced in a study of blood T cell repertoires in COVID-19 (dated by TCRdb to about 2020). The method was the immunoSEQ multiplex PCR assay. TCRdb took over this immuneACCESS table, retaining in-frame rearrangements with V and J assigned. Such tables are incomplete; in checked studies, under half of the missing clones stem from an unresolved V gene, and the remainder is unexplained. This sample comprises about 210,000 clones, about 88% of them detected only once. Around 1.6% of the sample lies in the top ten. Specimen: peripheral blood. Source of these receptors: a man aged 65 to 85 with acute or convalescent COVID-19.

The gene calls are TRBV11-2 and TRBJ2-7, with 8 bases that match TRBD1. The CDR3 consists of 14 residues. V dropped 4 bases and J dropped 3; count of bases not matched to a gene: 5. Germline assignment: CDR1 SGHAT and CDR2 FQNNGV. The CDR3 DNA is TGTGCCAGCAGCTCCCCAGGACAGGGCTACGAGCAGTACTTC. Protein: CASSSPGQGYEQYF.

This chain uses TRBV18 with TRBJ1-2; tentatively, D is TRBD1 (6 bases). With 2 bases removed from V and 4 bases from J, the gap between germline ends came to 20 bases. Germline V gene sequence: CDR1 KGHSH, CDR2 LQKENI. CDR3 length: 17 amino acids. CDR3 sequence (DNA): TGTGCCAGCTCACCAACGCTACAGGGTACTCCTGGCTATGGCTACACCTTC. It translates to CASSPTLQGTPGYGYTF.

This CDR3 is CASSLSTGSGNTIYF. The CDR3 coding sequence is TGTGCCAGCAGCTTATCCACAGGCTCTGGAAACACCATATATTTT. J is TRBJ1-3 and V is TRBV7-9; D perhaps matches TRBD1 (5 bases). V was cut by 2 bases and J by 0 bases, with 8 bases left in between. There are 15 residues in the CDR3. The V gene's germline CDR1 is SEHNR and CDR2 FQNEAQ (reference sequence).

In this sample, this clone turned up once. The CDR3 nucleotides read TGTGCCAGCAGTCCCCCAACTAGCGGGAAGAACACCGGGGAGCTGTTTTTT. This sequence encodes CASSPPTSGKNTGELFF. This chain uses TRBV6-6 with TRBJ2-2; 10 bases align to TRBD2. The CDR3 length is 17 residues. V trimming: 5 bases; J trimming: 1 base; junction bases outside the gene matches: 7. The germline V gene encodes CDR1 MNHNY and CDR2 SVGAGI (reference sequence).

This sequence joins TRBV7-9 and TRBJ2-1, with 9 positions matching TRBD2. CDR3 size: 14 residues. In germline, CDR1 is SEHNR, CDR2 FQNEAQ (reference sequence). V gave up 1 base and J gave up 8 bases; unmatched junction bases: 3. The CDR3 here is CASSLGLADDEQFF. In DNA, the CDR3 is TGTGCCAGCAGCTTAGGACTAGCGGACGATGAGCAGTTCTTC.

This rearrangement joins TRBV28 to TRBJ2-1, with D possibly being TRBD1 (6 bases). CDR1 and CDR2 (germline): MDHEN, SYDVKM. Trimming shortened V by 6 bases and J by 4 bases, and 16 bases separated the two germline ends. This CDR3 comprises 15 residues. The CDR3 sequence: CASRTTGHTYNEQFF. In DNA, the CDR3 is TGTGCCAGCAGAACAACAGGGCACACTTACAATGAGCAGTTCTTC.

V usage is TRBV15 and J usage is TRBJ2-1; D is unresolved. V gave up 8 bases and J gave up 8 bases, with 16 bases separating them. The length of the CDR3 is 13 residues. Per germline, CDR1 LNHNV and CDR2 YYDKDF (reference sequence). CDR3 in DNA: TGTGCCACCGCCTTACGAGGTCTCGATGAGCAGTTCTTC. Its protein is CATALRGLDEQFF.

The V call is TRBV4-2, the J call TRBJ2-3; 12 nucleotides line up with TRBD2. The CDR3 is 15 residues long. V lost 0 bases, J lost 12 bases, and 7 bases stayed unmatched. CDR1 and CDR2 from the germline V gene are LGHNA and YNFKEQ. CDR3 region: CASSQDSSGRALQYF. The CDR3 DNA follows: TGTGCCAGCAGCCAAGACTCTAGCGGGAGGGCCCTCCAGTATTTT.

This sequence joins TRBV6-2 or TRBV6-3 and TRBJ2-5; D is unclear. Between the trimmed V and J ends, which lost 5 bases and 0 bases, there was a span of 7 bases. The germline V gene encodes CDR1 MNHEY and CDR2 SVGEGT. CDR3 length equals 13 residues. Here the CDR3 reads CASSPGYQETQYF. In DNA, the CDR3 is TGTGCCAGCAGTCCCGGGTACCAAGAGACCCAGTACTTC.